The clone carrying this T cell receptor beta chain turned up a few times. Its target is unknown. The sample comes from a study of blood T cells in healthy people across ages. Study-level findings and limits: Roughly linear age-related decline in beta diversity appeared, significant by age 40.

With each sample, at least 5 micrograms of total RNA were extracted. Germline assignment: CDR1 MNHEY and CDR2 SVGAGI. This CDR3 has 14 residues. Germline trimming cut 10 bases from V and 4 bases from J; bases unmatched to any gene: 9. A sample-barcoded 5' primer and a J-beta primer mix were used in a second PCR of roughly 6 to 12 cycles. Via MiXCR, TCRdb re-called the 5' RACE reads, giving one row per CDR3 protein. The sample records about 1.5 million distinct CDR3 sequences, about 45% being singletons. This sequence was found in a young woman in good health. The chain employs TRBV6-5 and TRBJ2-1, with 8 bases identical to TRBD2. Sample: blood. This CDR3 is CATLAGRTYNEQFF. In DNA, the CDR3 is TGTGCCACCTTAGCGGGGAGGACATACAATGAGCAGTTCTTC.